The 14 T cell receptor beta chains below all came from one sample that was sequenced in a study of blood T cell repertoires in COVID-19. Sequenced by immunoSEQ multiplex PCR; TCRdb stores in-frame clones only, minus some. The table has roughly 330,000 clones, 86% seen once. Sequenced input: PBMCs or T cells enriched from blood (not recorded which). Every receptor here comes from a woman younger than 35 who had recovered from COVID-19.

This chain connects TRBV5-4 to TRBJ2-3; D perhaps matches TRBD2 (7 bases). The CDR3 is 14 amino acids. V lost 2 bases, J lost 15 bases, and 22 bases lay in between. Germline V lookup: CDR1 SGHNT, CDR2 YYREEE (reference sequence). The CDR3 nucleotides are TGTGCCAGCAGCTTCCGGGGGGCGTCAGATACGCGATATTTT. Protein: CASSFRGASDTRYF.

V is TRBV11-2 and J is TRBJ1-6; possible D gene TRBD1, 6 bases. Trimming removed 5 bases at V and 14 bases at J, with 13 bases between. This CDR3 has 12 amino acids. Germline loops: CDR1 SGHAT, CDR2 FQNNGV. The CDR3 DNA reads as TGTGCCAGCAGCCCGGCACAGGGAACCCTCCACTTT. Translating it yields CASSPAQGTLHF.

The rearrangement uses TRBV21-1 and TRBJ2-1; the table's D call TRBD2 went unverified against the DNA. TRBV21-1 is listed as a pseudogene. This CDR3 has 16 amino acids. Written as DNA, the CDR3 is TGTGCCAGCAGCAATCGTGCTAGCGGGATTAGGAATGAGCAGTTCTTC. It yields the protein CASSNRASGIRNEQFF.

The chain couples TRBV28 to TRBJ1-5; 7 bases match TRBD1. Losses at the gene ends were 11 bases for V and 5 bases for J; bases not matched to a gene: 6. Germline V lookup: CDR1 MDHEN, CDR2 SYDVKM. The CDR3 is made up of 12 amino acids. CDR3 protein: CASWDRHQPQHF. The CDR3 nucleotides are TGTGCCTCATGGGACAGACATCAGCCCCAGCATTTT. The full variable domain, its missing parts supplied by reference TRBV28 and TRBJ1-5, is DVKVTQSSRYLVKRTGEKVFLECVQDMDHENMFWYRQDPGLGLRLIYFSYDVKMKEKGDIPEGYSVSREKKERFSLILESASTNQTSMYLCASWDRHQPQHFGDGTRLSIL.

The chain carries TRBV11-2 and TRBJ2-1; possibly TRBD1 for D (5 bases). The CDR3 totals 16 residues. V was cut by 1 base and J by 0 bases, with 10 bases left in between. Germline-derived CDR1 and CDR2 are SGHAT and FQNNGV. CDR3 in amino acids: CASSLVGDSSYNEQFF. The CDR3 DNA is TGTGCCAGCAGCTTAGTAGGGGATAGCTCCTACAATGAGCAGTTCTTC.

The CDR3 DNA follows: TGTGCCAGCAGCTGGACAGGGGAGAACACTGAAGCTTTCTTT. Protein product: CASSWTGENTEAFF. This chain joins TRBV6-5 and TRBJ1-1; TRBD1 matches 9 bases. After removal of 6 bases from V and 1 base from J, the junction contained 3 bases not matched to a gene. Germline V gives CDR1 MNHEY, CDR2 SVGAGI. The CDR3 has 14 residues.

This chain connects TRBV7-9 to TRBJ1-2; D unresolved. V lost 2 bases, J lost 5 bases, and 12 bases lay in between. The CDR3 is made up of 14 amino acids. Germline CDR1 SEHNR, CDR2 FQNEAQ (reference sequence). CDR3 bases: TGTGCCAGCAGCTTACGGGGAGTGGGTTATGGCTACACCTTC. It encodes CASSLRGVGYGYTF.

The chain recombines TRBV4-1 with TRBJ2-7; 8 bases are a match to TRBD2. The CDR3 runs 15 residues. Germline CDR1 reads MGHRA; CDR2 reads YSYEKL. V dropped 4 bases and J dropped 0; count of bases not matched to a gene: 5. CDR3 in DNA: TGCGCCAGCAGCCGGACTAGCCGTCACTCCTACGAGCAGTACTTC. Protein: CASSRTSRHSYEQYF.

The chain uses TRBV30 and TRBJ2-3, with 14 bases that match TRBD2. Trimming cost V 1 base and J 2 bases; bases outside gene matches: 5. Germline V gene lookup returns CDR1 GTSNPN and CDR2 SVGIG (reference sequence). The CDR3 is 17 amino acids. The CDR3: CAWSGTSGGRNTDTQYF. The CDR3, as DNA: TGTGCCTGGAGTGGGACTAGCGGGGGGCGGAACACAGATACGCAGTATTTT.

The CDR3 here is CASSGGQGAHNSPLHF. CDR3 DNA sequence: TGTGCCAGCAGCGGCGGACAGGGGGCTCATAATTCACCCCTCCACTTT. This chain joins TRBV5-6 and TRBJ1-6, with 11 bases aligning to TRBD1. The ends lost 4 bases at V and 5 bases at J; junction bases unmatched: 5. The CDR3 spans 16 residues. Germline lookup yields CDR1 SGHDT and CDR2 YYEEEE.

This chain connects TRBV4-1 to TRBJ2-1, with TRBD2 matching over 8 bases. The germline CDR1 and CDR2 sequences are MGHRA and YSYEKL. The CDR3 is made up of 16 amino acids. Trimming cost V 1 base and J 5 bases; bases outside gene matches: 7. Here the CDR3 DNA reads TGCGCCAGCAGCCAAGCCGCGGCGGGAGGTGACAATGAGCAGTTCTTC. It translates to CASSQAAAGGDNEQFF.

The chain couples TRBV27 to TRBJ2-7; TRBD1 matches 8 bases. With V trimmed by 3 bases and J by 5 bases, 6 bases remained unmatched. Germline lookup yields CDR1 MNHEY and CDR2 SMNVEV (reference sequence). The CDR3 length is 14 residues. CDR3 in amino acids: CASSFGAGGDEQYF. The CDR3 region has the DNA TGTGCCAGCAGTTTCGGGGCAGGGGGCGACGAGCAGTACTTC.

V and J are TRBV19 and TRBJ1-5; 7 bases fit TRBD1. Germline V gene sequence: CDR1 LNHDA, CDR2 SQIVND (reference sequence). V was clipped by 7 bases and J by 2 bases; unmatched bases: 11. The CDR3 length is 16 residues. The CDR3 reads CASMKAQDRRNQPQHF. CDR3 in DNA: TGTGCCAGTATGAAGGCGCAGGACAGGCGCAATCAGCCCCAGCATTTT.

The rearrangement links TRBV7-6 to TRBJ2-1, with D possibly matching TRBD2 (6 bases). Germline values: CDR1 SGHVS, CDR2 FNYEAQ. The CDR3 has 15 residues. Trimming pared 5 bases from V and 7 bases from J, leaving 18 bases between. The CDR3 region is CASSPTGTFPNEQFF. The DNA of the CDR3 is TGTGCCAGCAGCCCTACTGGGACTTTCCCAAATGAGCAGTTCTTC.